These 27 T cell receptor beta chains came from one sample sequenced in a study of monozygotic twins with inflammatory bowel disease. For each CDR3 protein, TCRdb gives one entry from its re-call of the 5' RACE reads, without DNA. Its table lists more than 95,000 distinct CDR3 sequences. The sequencing sample was made of blood. The receptors were sampled from a human donor with ulcerative colitis or Crohn's disease, or a healthy co-twin of an affected twin (not recorded which).

The gene calls are TRBV7-2 and TRBJ2-7; TCRdb picks TRBD1, but there is no DNA to check that call. CDR1 and CDR2 (germline): SGHTA, FQGNSA. This CDR3 comprises 20 residues. The CDR3 sequence: CASSLFRRQTGLLRTYEQYF.

The chain carries TRBV5-1 and TRBJ1-3. The CDR3 runs to 14 residues. Germline CDR1 reads SGHRS; CDR2 reads YFSETQ. The CDR3 spells CASSLEHSGNTIYF.

The V call is TRBV15, the J call TRBJ2-3; TCRdb names TRBD1, which stays unverified in the absence of DNA. The CDR3 sequence is 13 residues long. Germline V gene lookup returns CDR1 LNHNV and CDR2 YYDKDF (reference sequence). CDR3 amino acids: CATSSDTRGTQYF. Combining the CDR3 with reference TRBV15 and TRBJ2-3 gives the whole variable domain DAMVIQNPRYQVTQFGKPVTLSCSQTLNHNVMYWYQQKSSQAPKLLFHYYDKDFNNEADTPDNFQSRRPNTSFCFLDIRSPGLGDTAMYLCATSSDTRGTQYFGPGTRLTVL.

This chain uses TRBV30 with TRBJ1-1; with no DNA, the TCRdb D assignment of TRBD1 cannot be verified. This CDR3 contains 12 residues. Germline V gene data show CDR1 as GTSNPN and CDR2 as SVGIG (reference sequence). The CDR3 loop is CAWMRGNTEAFF.

V and J are TRBV7-2 and TRBJ1-3; absent DNA, TCRdb's TRBD1 call cannot be checked. CDR3 size: 15 residues. CDR1 is SGHTA and CDR2 is FQGNSA in the germline V gene. This chain's CDR3 is CASSFNRGTSTTIYF.

The chain is built from TRBV12-3 or TRBV12-4 and TRBJ1-5; TCRdb reports TRBD1, a call that lacks DNA to check it against. The CDR3 spans 15 residues. CDR3: CASNLRGRREKPQHF.

This chain joins TRBV30 and TRBJ1-5; TCRdb's D gene call, TRBD1, goes unchecked for lack of DNA. The CDR3 runs to 13 residues. Germline CDR1 and CDR2: GTSNPN and SVGIG (reference sequence). This CDR3 reads CAWSSTPGKPQHF.

This sequence joins TRBV29-1 and TRBJ2-5; without DNA, the TCRdb call of TRBD1 cannot be checked. This CDR3 is 13 amino acids long. Germline lookup yields CDR1 SQVTM and CDR2 ANQGSEA. The CDR3: CSVDSGGGETQYF.

This chain connects TRBV3-1 to TRBJ1-2. The CDR3 extends over 13 amino acids. CDR1 LGHDT and CDR2 YNNKEL come from the germline V gene (reference sequence). This CDR3 reads CASSRTPANGYTF.

The chain couples TRBV20-1 to TRBJ1-6; checking the TCRdb D call of TRBD1 is not possible without DNA. Germline-derived CDR1 and CDR2 are DFQATT and SNEGSKA (reference sequence). The CDR3 runs to 13 residues. CDR3: CSRKGAANSPLHF.

The chain combines TRBV6-5 with TRBJ2-3; TCRdb designates TRBD2, a call that cannot be tested without DNA. The CDR3 contains 15 residues. CDR1 and CDR2 from the germline V gene are MNHEY and SVGAGI. CDR3 in amino acids: CASSLAGGQTDTQYF.

The chain carries TRBV5-1 and TRBJ1-2. Germline lookup yields CDR1 SGHRS and CDR2 YFSETQ. This CDR3 contains 16 residues. The CDR3 sequence: CASSSSTGTSNYGYTF.

This chain connects TRBV5-1 to TRBJ1-6; TCRdb lists TRBD1, though no DNA is available to test this call. Germline V gene sequence: CDR1 SGHRS, CDR2 YFSETQ. CDR3 length: 15 amino acids. The CDR3 loop reads CASSLQGAGNSPLHF.

The J gene is TRBJ2-2, the V gene TRBV5-5; the TRBD1 assignment by TCRdb is unverifiable without DNA. Germline assignment: CDR1 SGHKS and CDR2 YYEKEE (reference sequence). The CDR3 has 16 residues. This CDR3 is CASSFDRRGDTGELFF.

This sequence joins TRBV20-1 and TRBJ2-7; TCRdb calls TRBD1, which cannot be checked without DNA. Germline values: CDR1 DFQATT, CDR2 SNEGSKA (reference sequence). The length of the CDR3 is 14 residues. This CDR3 reads CSASLDRGVPEQYF.

The chain has TRBV6-2 or TRBV6-3 and TRBJ2-1; TCRdb reports TRBD1, a call that lacks DNA to check it against. The CDR3 runs to 13 residues. Germline CDR1 and CDR2: MNHEY and SVGEGT. CDR3 in amino acids: CAISGQTYNEQFF.

The chain uses TRBV20-1 and TRBJ1-1; absent DNA, TCRdb's TRBD1 call cannot be checked. Looked up from germline, CDR1 is DFQATT and CDR2 is SNEGSKA (reference sequence). The CDR3 contains 13 residues. The CDR3 protein is CSALTGESTEAFF.

The CDR3 loop is CSARDYGGNTGELFF. The V gene is TRBV20-1, the J gene TRBJ2-2; the D call from TCRdb, TRBD1, cannot be confirmed without DNA. Germline V gene lookup returns CDR1 DFQATT and CDR2 SNEGSKA (reference sequence). The CDR3 covers 15 residues.

This chain uses TRBV5-1 with TRBJ2-1; the TCRdb call, TRBD2, lacks DNA for checking. The germline CDR1 and CDR2 sequences are SGHRS and YFSETQ. There are 15 residues in the CDR3. The CDR3 loop is CASSFSGGLNNEQFF.

This rearrangement joins TRBV11-3 to TRBJ2-1; TCRdb's D gene call, TRBD1, goes unchecked for lack of DNA. CDR1 and CDR2 from the germline V gene are SGHNT and YENEEA. The length of the CDR3 is 15 residues. CDR3 loop: CASSYAGTDYNEQFF.

V and J are TRBV18 and TRBJ1-5. Germline CDR1 KGHSH, CDR2 LQKENI. This CDR3 is built from 14 residues. The CDR3 loop is CASSPSMTMESQHF.

The chain joins TRBV19 to TRBJ2-2. CDR3 size: 15 residues. Germline V gene data show CDR1 as LNHDA and CDR2 as SQIVND (reference sequence). The CDR3 sequence is CASSILDTNTGELFF. The variable domain in full, with the rest retrieved from reference TRBV19 and TRBJ2-2, is DGGITQSPKYLFRKEGQNVTLSCEQNLNHDAMYWYRQDPGQGLRLIYYSQIVNDFQKGDIAEGYSVSREKKESFPLTVTSAQKNPTAFYLCASSILDTNTGELFFGEGSRLTVL.

The V and J genes are TRBV7-2 and TRBJ2-4; TCRdb returns TRBD2, unconfirmable since there is no DNA. The CDR3 length is 17 residues. CDR1 is SGHTA and CDR2 is FQGNSA in the germline V gene. The CDR3 here is CASSPWTNAAAKNIQYF.

V and J are TRBV20-1 and TRBJ2-6; TCRdb's assignment of TRBD2 cannot be checked, as there is no DNA. The CDR3 totals 13 residues. Germline V CDR1 and CDR2: DFQATT, SNEGSKA (reference sequence). The CDR3 spells CSALKSSSPVLTF.

V and J are TRBV11-3 and TRBJ2-5; with no DNA, the TCRdb D assignment of TRBD1 cannot be verified. The CDR3 runs to 11 residues. CDR1 and CDR2 (germline): SGHNT, YENEEA. CDR3 protein: CAIQGLLVQYF. Supplemented by reference TRBV11-3 and TRBJ2-5, the full variable domain reads EAGVVQSPRYKIIEKKQPVAFWCNPISGHNTLYWYLQNLGQGPELLIRYENEEAVDDSQLPKDRFSAERLKGVDSTLKIQPAELGDSAVYLCAIQGLLVQYFGPGTRLLVL.

The V and J genes are TRBV12-3 or TRBV12-4 and TRBJ2-7; the TRBD1 assignment by TCRdb is unverifiable without DNA. The CDR3 extends over 14 amino acids. The CDR3 spells CASSVGQRYYEQYF.

The V gene is TRBV6-1, the J gene TRBJ2-4; as DNA is missing, the TRBD1 call by TCRdb cannot be tested. The V gene's germline CDR1 is MNHNS and CDR2 SASEGT. This CDR3 region has 16 residues. The CDR3 spells CASRTGDLLAKNIQYF.